Described below is a single T cell receptor (beta chain) sequence and its context. Time point here: pre-sensitization, week 0. Treatment here: therapeutic diphenylcyclopropenone sensitization with weekly scalp DPC. This sample is part of a study of human T cells and chemical hapten exposure. Germline assignment: CDR1 SQVTM and CDR2 ANQGSEA. The CDR3 is made up of 13 amino acids. V lost 5 bases and J lost 8, with 15 bases in between. From the RACE reads, TCRdb called clonotypes with MiXCR, one entry per CDR3 protein. This sample carries around 300,000 distinct CDR3 sequences, 7.5% to 9% of them seen once, and the ten largest clones take 0.9% to 1.5%.

The specimen comprised whole blood, sampled in connection with sensitization to the hapten diphenylcyclopropenone (DPC). The sequence derives from a young man with alopecia areata. Some clones in this sample may be carry-over from other donors' samples. The chain carries TRBV29-1 and TRBJ1-4; TRBD1 might be the D (5 bases). The CDR3 nucleotides read TGCAGCGTTCTCGGCCAGGGCGAAGAAAAACTGTTTTTT. The encoded protein is CSVLGQGEEKLFF.